The TCR beta chain described here comes from a study of cytomegalovirus exposure and HLA in healthy donors. On the study more broadly: Earlier sequencing of about 179 million T cells yielded 90 million to 140 million unique TCR beta sequences.

This PCR relied on a set of 60 Vbeta primers and 13 Jbeta primers. The method was immunoSEQ multiplex PCR; TCRdb's version includes in-frame clones alone and lacks a portion of them. The listing records about 130,000 clones. There are 16 residues in the CDR3. With V trimmed by 1 base and J by 5 bases, 6 bases remained unmatched. The germline V gene has CDR1 MGHRA and CDR2 YSYEKL. As concerns this clone: Its target is not known.

The study, taken as a whole, reports: One variant, a missense change in DCLRE1C, was linked in a later analysis to TCR beta V- and J-gene trimming. Most CMV-associated TCR beta chains were later found to appear HLA-restricted. Earlier analysis looked at TCR beta V segments, and most were productive about 90% or about 30% of the time.

The chain employs TRBV4-1 and TRBJ2-3; 10 bases match TRBD2. The sequencing input was PBMCs. This TCR derives from a woman aged 60-70 years in good health and CMV-seronegative. Here the CDR3 reads CASSQGLAGILDTQYF. The CDR3 bases are TGCGCCAGCAGCCAAGGACTAGCGGGTATACTAGATACGCAGTATTTT.